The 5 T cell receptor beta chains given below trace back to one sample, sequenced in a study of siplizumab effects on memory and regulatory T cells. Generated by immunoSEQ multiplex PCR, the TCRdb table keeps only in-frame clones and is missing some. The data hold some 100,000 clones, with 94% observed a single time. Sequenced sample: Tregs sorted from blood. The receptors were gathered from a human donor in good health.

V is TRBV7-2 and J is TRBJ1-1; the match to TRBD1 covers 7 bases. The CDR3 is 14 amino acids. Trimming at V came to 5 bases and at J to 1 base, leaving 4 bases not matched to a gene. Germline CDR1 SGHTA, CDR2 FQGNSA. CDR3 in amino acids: CASSLDRRNTEAFF. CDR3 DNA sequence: TGTGCCAGCAGCCTGGACAGGAGGAACACTGAAGCTTTCTTT.

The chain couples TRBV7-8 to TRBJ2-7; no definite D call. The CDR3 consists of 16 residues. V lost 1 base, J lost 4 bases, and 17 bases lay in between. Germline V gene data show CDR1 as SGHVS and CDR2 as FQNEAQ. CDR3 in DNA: TGTGCCAGCAGCTTAGTTCACTCGACGTCTGGGTACGAGCAGTACTTC. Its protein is CASSLVHSTSGYEQYF.

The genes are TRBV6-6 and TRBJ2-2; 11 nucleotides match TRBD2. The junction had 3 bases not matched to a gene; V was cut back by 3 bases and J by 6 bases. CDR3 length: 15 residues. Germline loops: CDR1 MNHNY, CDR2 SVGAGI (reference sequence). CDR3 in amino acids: CASSYTSGRSGELFF. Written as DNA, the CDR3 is TGTGCCAGCAGTTATACTAGCGGGAGATCCGGGGAGCTGTTTTTT.

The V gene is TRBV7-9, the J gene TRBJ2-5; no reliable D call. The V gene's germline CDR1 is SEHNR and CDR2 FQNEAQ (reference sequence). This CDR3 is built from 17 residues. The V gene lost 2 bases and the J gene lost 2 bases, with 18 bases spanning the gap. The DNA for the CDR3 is TGTGCCAGCAGCTTACGCCCAACGGCCTTACTACAAGAGACCCAGTACTTC. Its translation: CASSLRPTALLQETQYF.

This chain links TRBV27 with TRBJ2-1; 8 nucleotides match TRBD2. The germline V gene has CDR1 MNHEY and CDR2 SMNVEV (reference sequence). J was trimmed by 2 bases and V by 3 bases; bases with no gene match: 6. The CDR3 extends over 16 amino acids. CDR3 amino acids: CASSLRAGATYNEQFF. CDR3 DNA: TGTGCCAGCAGTTTGAGAGCGGGAGCAACCTACAATGAGCAGTTCTTC.